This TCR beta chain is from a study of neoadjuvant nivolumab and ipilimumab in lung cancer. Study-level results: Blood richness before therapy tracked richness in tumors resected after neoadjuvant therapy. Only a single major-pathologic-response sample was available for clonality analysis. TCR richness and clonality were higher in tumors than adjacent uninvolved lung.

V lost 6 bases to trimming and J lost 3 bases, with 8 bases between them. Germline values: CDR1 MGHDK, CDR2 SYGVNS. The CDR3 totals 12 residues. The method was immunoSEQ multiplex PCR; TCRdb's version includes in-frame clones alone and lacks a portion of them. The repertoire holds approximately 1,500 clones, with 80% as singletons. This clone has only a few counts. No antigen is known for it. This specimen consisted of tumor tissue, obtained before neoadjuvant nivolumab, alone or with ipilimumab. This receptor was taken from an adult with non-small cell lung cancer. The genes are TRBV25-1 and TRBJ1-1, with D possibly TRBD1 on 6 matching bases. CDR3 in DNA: TGTGCCAGCAGCCGGGGGCACACTGAAGCTTTCTTT. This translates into CASSRGHTEAFF.